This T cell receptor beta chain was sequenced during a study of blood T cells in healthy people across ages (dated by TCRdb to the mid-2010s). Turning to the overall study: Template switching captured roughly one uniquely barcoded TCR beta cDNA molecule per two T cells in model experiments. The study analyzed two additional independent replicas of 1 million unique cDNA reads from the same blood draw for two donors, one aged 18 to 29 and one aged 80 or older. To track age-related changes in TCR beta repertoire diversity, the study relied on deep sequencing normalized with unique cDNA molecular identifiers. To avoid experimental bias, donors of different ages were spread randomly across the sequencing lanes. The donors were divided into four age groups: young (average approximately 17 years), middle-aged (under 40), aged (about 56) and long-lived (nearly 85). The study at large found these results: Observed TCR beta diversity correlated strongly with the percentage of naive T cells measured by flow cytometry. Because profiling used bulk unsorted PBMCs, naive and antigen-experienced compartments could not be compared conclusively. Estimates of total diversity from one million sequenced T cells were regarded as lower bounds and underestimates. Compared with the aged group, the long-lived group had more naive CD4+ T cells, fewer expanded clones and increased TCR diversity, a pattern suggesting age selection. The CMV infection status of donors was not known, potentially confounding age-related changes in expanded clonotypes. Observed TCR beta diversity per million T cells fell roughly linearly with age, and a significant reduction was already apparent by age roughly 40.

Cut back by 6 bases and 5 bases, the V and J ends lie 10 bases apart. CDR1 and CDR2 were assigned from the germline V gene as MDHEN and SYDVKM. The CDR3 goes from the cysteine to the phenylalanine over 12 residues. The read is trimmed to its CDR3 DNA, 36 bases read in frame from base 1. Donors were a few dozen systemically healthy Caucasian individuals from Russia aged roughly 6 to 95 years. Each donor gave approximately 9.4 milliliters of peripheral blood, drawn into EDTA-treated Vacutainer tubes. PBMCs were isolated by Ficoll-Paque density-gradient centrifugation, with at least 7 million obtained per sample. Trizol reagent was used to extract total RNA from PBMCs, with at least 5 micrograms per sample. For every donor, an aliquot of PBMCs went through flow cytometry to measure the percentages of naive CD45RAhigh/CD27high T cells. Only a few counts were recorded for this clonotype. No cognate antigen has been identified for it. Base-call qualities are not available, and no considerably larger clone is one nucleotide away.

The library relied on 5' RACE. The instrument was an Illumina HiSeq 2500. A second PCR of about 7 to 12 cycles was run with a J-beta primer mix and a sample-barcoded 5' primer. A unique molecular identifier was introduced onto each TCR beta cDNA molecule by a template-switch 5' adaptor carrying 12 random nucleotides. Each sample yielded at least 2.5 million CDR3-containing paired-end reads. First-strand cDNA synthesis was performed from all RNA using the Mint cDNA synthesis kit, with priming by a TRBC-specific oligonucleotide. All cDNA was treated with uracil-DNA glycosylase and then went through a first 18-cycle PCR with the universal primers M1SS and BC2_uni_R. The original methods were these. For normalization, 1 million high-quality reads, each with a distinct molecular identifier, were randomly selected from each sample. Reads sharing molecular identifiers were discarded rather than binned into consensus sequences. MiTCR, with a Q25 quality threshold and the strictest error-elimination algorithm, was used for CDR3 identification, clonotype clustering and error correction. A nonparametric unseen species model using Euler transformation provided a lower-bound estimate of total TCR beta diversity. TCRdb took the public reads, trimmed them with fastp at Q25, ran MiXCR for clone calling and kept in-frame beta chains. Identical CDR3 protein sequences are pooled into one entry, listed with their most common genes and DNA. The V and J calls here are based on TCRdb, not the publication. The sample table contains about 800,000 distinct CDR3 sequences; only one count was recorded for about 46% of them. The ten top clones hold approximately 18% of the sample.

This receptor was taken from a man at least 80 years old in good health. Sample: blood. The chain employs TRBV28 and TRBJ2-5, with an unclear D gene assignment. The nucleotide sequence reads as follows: TGTGCCAGCAGAAGGCCCGGGGAGACCCAGTACTTC. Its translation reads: CASRRPGETQYF.